This TCR beta chain comes out of a study of T cell responses to AZD1222 COVID-19 vaccine. A note on this clone: The same CDR3 also results from other DNA sequences found in this sample.

Profiling relied on immunoSEQ multiplex PCR, and the TCRdb table lists in-frame clones only, not all of them. The table has tens of thousands of clones, 70% to 90% seen once. Per germline, CDR1 SGHVS and CDR2 FNYEAQ. The CDR3 has 16 residues. V lost 5 bases and J 5 bases, leaving 21 bases between the germline ends. The chain combines TRBV7-6 with TRBJ2-5; the D gene is possibly TRBD2 (6 bases). This receptor was identified in an adult who received the AZD1222 COVID-19 vaccine. This sample comprised peripheral blood, obtained 28 days after the second AZD1222 dose. CDR3 amino acids: CASSPNPPGDGETQYF. The CDR3 nucleotides read TGTGCCAGCAGCCCCAACCCCCCGGGGGATGGGGAGACCCAGTACTTC.